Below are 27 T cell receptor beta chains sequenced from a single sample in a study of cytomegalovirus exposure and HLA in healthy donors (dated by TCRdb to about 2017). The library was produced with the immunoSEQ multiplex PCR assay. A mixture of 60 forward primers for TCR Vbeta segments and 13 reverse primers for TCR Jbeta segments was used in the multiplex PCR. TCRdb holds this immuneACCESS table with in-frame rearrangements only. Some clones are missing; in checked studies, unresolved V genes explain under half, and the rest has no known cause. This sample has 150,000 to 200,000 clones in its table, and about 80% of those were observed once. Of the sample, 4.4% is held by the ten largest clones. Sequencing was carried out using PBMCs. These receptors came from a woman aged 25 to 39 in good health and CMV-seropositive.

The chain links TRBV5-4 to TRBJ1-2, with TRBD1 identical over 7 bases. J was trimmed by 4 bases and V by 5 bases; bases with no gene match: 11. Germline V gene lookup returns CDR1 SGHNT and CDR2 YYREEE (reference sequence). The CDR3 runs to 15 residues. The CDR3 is CASSLPLGTAYGYTF. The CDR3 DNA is TGTGCCAGCAGTCTCCCATTGGGGACAGCCTATGGCTACACCTTC.

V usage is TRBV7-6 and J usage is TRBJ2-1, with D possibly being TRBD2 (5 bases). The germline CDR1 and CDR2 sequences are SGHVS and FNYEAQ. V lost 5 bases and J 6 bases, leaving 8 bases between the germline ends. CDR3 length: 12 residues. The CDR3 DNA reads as TGTGCCAGCAGCCACAGCGGCAATGAGCAGTTCTTC. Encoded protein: CASSHSGNEQFF.

The DNA for the CDR3 is TGTGCCAGCAGCTTGGGACTAGCTGGGCCCGGGGAGCTGTTTTTT. Protein product: CASSLGLAGPGELFF. The chain links TRBV5-5 to TRBJ2-2; TRBD2 agrees at 7 bases. Germline-derived CDR1 and CDR2 are SGHKS and YYEKEE (reference sequence). Losses at the gene ends were 0 bases for V and 6 bases for J; bases not matched to a gene: 5. The CDR3 is 15 residues long.

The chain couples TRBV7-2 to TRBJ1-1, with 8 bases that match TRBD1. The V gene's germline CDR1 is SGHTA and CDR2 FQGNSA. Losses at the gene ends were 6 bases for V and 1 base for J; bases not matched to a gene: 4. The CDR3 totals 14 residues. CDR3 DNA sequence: TGTGCCAGCAGGCGGGGACAGGCGAACACTGAAGCTTTCTTT. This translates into CASRRGQANTEAFF.

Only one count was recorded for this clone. As DNA, the CDR3 is TGTGCCAGCAGTTACCGACCCGGGACTAGCCAAGAGACCCAGTACTTC. Its translation is CASSYRPGTSQETQYF. The chain employs TRBV6-5 and TRBJ2-5; 8 positions match TRBD2. This CDR3 has 16 residues. Per the germline V gene, CDR1 is MNHEY and CDR2 is SVGAGI. J gave up 1 base and V 2 bases, and 6 bases lay outside the gene matches.

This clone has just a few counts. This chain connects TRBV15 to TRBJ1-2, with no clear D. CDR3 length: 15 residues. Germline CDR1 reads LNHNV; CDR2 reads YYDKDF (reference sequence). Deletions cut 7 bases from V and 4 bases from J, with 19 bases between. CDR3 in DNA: TGTGCCACCAACCCAGGACCATTCGAGGGCTATGGCTACACCTTC. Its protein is CATNPGPFEGYGYTF.

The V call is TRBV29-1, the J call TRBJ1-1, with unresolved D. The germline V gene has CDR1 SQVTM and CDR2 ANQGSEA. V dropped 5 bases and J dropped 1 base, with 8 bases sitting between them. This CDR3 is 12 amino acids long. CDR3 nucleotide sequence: TGCAGCGTTAGTCCCAGGAACACTGAAGCTTTCTTT. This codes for CSVSPRNTEAFF.

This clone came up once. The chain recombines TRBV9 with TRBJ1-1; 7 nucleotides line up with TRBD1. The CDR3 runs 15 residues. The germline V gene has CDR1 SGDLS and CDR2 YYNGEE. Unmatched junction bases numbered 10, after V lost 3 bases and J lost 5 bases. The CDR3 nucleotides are TGTGCCAGCAGCGAACCTCAACAGGGGATGACTGAAGCTTTCTTT. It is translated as CASSEPQQGMTEAFF.

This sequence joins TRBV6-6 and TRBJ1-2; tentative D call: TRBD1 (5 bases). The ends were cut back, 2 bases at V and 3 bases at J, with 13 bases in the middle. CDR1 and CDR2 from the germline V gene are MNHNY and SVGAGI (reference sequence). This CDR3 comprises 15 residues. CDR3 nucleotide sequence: TGTGCCAGCAGTTACAGTCAGGGTCTAGACTATGGCTACACCTTC. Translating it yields CASSYSQGLDYGYTF.

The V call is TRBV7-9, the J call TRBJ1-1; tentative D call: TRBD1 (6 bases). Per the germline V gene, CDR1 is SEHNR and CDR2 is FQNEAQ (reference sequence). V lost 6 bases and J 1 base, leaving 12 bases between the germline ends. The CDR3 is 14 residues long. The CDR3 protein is CASSRLGANTEAFF. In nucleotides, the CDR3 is TGTGCCAGCAGTCGGTTGGGGGCGAACACTGAAGCTTTCTTT.

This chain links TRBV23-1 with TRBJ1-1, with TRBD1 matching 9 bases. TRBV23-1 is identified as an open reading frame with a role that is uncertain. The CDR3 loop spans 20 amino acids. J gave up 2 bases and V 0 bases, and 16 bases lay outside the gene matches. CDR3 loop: CASSQSRRLSATGGNTEAFF. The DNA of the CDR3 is TGCGCCAGCAGTCAATCGAGGCGTTTGTCCGCGACAGGGGGAAACACTGAAGCTTTCTTT.

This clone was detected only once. The CDR3 protein is CASSERGIEQFF. The CDR3 bases are TGTGCCAGCAGTGAAAGGGGAATTGAGCAGTTCTTC. This chain joins TRBV6-1 and TRBJ2-1; TRBD1 might be the D (5 bases). Deletions cut 2 bases from V and 9 bases from J, with 8 bases between. Germline V gives CDR1 MNHNS, CDR2 SASEGT. This CDR3 has 12 residues.

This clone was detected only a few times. The CDR3: CASTFRGGYEQYF. The CDR3 nucleotides are TGTGCCAGCACCTTCAGAGGGGGCTACGAGCAGTACTTC. The rearrangement uses TRBV7-2 and TRBJ2-7; possibly TRBD1 for D (6 bases). The CDR3 consists of 13 residues. CDR1 and CDR2 from the germline V gene are SGHTA and FQGNSA. V lost 7 bases, J lost 3 bases, and 13 bases lay in between.

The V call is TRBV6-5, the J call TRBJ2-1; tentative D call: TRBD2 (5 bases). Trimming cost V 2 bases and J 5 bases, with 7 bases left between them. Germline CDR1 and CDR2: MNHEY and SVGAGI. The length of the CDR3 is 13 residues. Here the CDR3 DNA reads TGTGCCAGCAGTTACCGAGGGAACAATGAGCAGTTCTTC. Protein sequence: CASSYRGNNEQFF.

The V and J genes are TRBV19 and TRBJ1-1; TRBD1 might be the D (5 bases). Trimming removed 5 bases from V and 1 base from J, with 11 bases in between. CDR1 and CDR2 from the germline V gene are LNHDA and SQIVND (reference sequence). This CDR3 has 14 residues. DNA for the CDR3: TGTGCCAGTAGTGTAGGCAGGGCGAACACTGAAGCTTTCTTT. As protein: CASSVGRANTEAFF.

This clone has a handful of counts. The CDR3 protein is CASSPGHPNTEAFF. CDR3 bases: TGTGCCAGCAGCCCGGGACATCCGAACACTGAAGCTTTCTTT. The chain recombines TRBV5-4 with TRBJ1-1; the D gene is possibly TRBD1 (6 bases). Trimming removed 4 bases from V and 1 base from J, with 11 bases in between. The germline V gene encodes CDR1 SGHNT and CDR2 YYREEE (reference sequence). CDR3 length: 14 residues.

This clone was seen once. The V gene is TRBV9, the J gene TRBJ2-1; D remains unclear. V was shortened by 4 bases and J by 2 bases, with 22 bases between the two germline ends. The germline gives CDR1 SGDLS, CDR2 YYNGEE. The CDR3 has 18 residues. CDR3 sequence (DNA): TGTGCCAGCAGCAACCAACTATCGACCGCGTTTACCTACAATGAGCAGTTCTTC. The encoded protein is CASSNQLSTAFTYNEQFF.

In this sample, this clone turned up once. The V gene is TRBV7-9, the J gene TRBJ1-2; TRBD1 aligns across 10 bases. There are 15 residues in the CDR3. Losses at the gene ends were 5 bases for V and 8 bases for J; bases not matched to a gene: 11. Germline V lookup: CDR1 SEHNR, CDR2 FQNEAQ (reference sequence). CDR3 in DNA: TGTGCCAGCAGCGAGTCGACAGGGGGCGAGCGGGGCTACACCTTC. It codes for CASSESTGGERGYTF.

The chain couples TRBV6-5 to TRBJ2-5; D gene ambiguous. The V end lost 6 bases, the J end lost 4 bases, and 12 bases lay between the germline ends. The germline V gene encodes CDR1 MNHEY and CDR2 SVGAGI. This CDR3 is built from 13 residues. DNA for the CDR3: TGTGCCAGCAGGCATGGGCAGAGAGAGACCCAGTACTTC. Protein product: CASRHGQRETQYF.

In nucleotides, the CDR3 is TGTGCCAGTAGTATAAGCAACATTCAGTACTTC. Amino acids: CASSISNIQYF. V usage is TRBV19 and J usage is TRBJ2-4; no clear D. Trimming removed 2 bases at V and 7 bases at J, with 3 bases between. The CDR3 has 11 amino acids. CDR1 is LNHDA, CDR2 SQIVND, per germline (reference sequence).

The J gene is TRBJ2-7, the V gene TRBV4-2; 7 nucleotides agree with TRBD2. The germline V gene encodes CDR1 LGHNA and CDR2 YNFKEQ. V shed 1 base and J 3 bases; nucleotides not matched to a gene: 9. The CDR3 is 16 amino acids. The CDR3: CASSQVQGAGDYEQYF. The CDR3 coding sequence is TGTGCCAGCAGCCAAGTTCAGGGTGCGGGGGACTACGAGCAGTACTTC.

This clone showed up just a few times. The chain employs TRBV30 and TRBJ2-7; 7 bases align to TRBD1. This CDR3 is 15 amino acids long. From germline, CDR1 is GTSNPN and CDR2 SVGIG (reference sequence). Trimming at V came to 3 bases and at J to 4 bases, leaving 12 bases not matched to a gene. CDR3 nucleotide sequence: TGTGCCTGGAGGGAGACAGGGATAATTAGTTACGAGCAGTACTTC. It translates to CAWRETGIISYEQYF. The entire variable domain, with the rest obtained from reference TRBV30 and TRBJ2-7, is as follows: SQTIHQWPATLVQPVGSPLSLECTVEGTSNPNLYWYRQAAGRGLQLLFYSVGIGQISSEVPQNLSASRPQDRQFILSSKKLLLSDSGFYLCAWRETGIISYEQYFGPGTRLTVT.

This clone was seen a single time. Here the CDR3 reads CSVESWPGTDTQYF. DNA of the CDR3: TGCAGCGTTGAAAGCTGGCCAGGGACAGATACGCAGTATTTT. The chain links TRBV29-1 to TRBJ2-3; a possible D gene is TRBD1 (5 bases). CDR1 SQVTM and CDR2 ANQGSEA come from the germline V gene. Between the trimmed V and J ends, which lost 2 bases and 3 bases, there was a span of 12 bases. This CDR3 comprises 14 residues.

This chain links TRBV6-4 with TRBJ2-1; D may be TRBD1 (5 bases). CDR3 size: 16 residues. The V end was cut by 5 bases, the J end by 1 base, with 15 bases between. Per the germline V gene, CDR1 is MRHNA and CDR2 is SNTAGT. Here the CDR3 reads CASSSTAYMSYNEQFF. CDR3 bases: TGTGCCAGCAGTTCGACAGCCTATATGTCCTACAATGAGCAGTTCTTC.

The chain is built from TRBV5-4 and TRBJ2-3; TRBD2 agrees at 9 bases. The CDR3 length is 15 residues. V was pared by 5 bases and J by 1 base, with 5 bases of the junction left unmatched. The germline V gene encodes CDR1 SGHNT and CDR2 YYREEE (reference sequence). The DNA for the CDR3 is TGTGCCAGCAGAGACGGCGGGGGGGGCACAGATACGCAGTATTTT. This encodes CASRDGGGGTDTQYF.

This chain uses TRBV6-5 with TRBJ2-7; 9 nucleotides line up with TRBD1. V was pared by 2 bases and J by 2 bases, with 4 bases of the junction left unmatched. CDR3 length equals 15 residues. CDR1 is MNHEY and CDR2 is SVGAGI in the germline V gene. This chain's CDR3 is CASSYGTGLPYEQYF. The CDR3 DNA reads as TGTGCCAGCAGTTACGGGACAGGGCTCCCCTACGAGCAGTACTTC.

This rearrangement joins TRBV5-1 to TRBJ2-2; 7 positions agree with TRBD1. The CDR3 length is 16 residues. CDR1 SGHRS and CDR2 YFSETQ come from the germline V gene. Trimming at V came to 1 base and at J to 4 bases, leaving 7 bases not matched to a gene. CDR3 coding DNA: TGCGCCAGCAGCTTGCGACAGGGTAGTTTCACCGGGGAGCTGTTTTTT. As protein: CASSLRQGSFTGELFF.